This is a list of T cell receptor beta chains from one sample in a study of blood T cell repertoires in COVID-19. Profiling relied on immunoSEQ multiplex PCR, and the TCRdb table lists in-frame clones only, not all of them. The table lists about 130,000 clones, 84% of them singletons. The sample was peripheral blood. These receptors all stem from a woman in her thirties who had recovered from COVID-19. Each CDR3 is given with its conserved first and last residue. Fields, in order: V gene, clone size, J gene, D gene, CDR3 protein, CDR3 DNA. D genes are given only for firm matches. The size field is filled for only some rows; it gives once, few, many or a size class.

V: TRBV4-1
size: .
J: TRBJ1-5
D: TRBD1
CDR3: CASSRPGQGKPQHF
DNA: TGCGCCAGCAGTCGACCGGGACAGGGAAAACCCCAGCATTTT

V: TRBV9
size: many
J: TRBJ1-4
D: TRBD1
CDR3: CASSSGQVATNEKLFF
DNA: TGTGCCAGCAGCTCGGGACAGGTTGCAACTAATGAAAAACTGTTTTTT

V: TRBV7-3
size: .
J: TRBJ2-7
D: .
CDR3: CASSPAGGSYEQYF
DNA: TGTGCCAGCAGTCCCGCAGGGGGGTCCTACGAGCAGTACTTC

V: TRBV9
size: .
J: TRBJ1-1
D: .
CDR3: CASSVESQGSNTEAFF
DNA: TGTGCCAGCAGCGTAGAGTCTCAGGGGAGCAACACTGAAGCTTTCTTT

V: TRBV7-9
size: .
J: TRBJ2-1
D: TRBD1
CDR3: CASPRQGTYNEQFF
DNA: TGTGCCAGCCCCCGACAGGGCACCTACAATGAGCAGTTCTTC

V: TRBV18
size: .
J: TRBJ1-3
D: .
CDR3: CASSPPSPGNTIYF
DNA: TGTGCCAGCTCACCTCCGTCTCCTGGAAACACCATATATTTT

V: TRBV7-3
size: .
J: TRBJ1-6
D: .
CDR3: CASSSGLDGSPLHF
DNA: TGTGCCAGCAGCTCAGGACTCGATGGCTCACCCCTCCACTTT

V: TRBV6-5
size: .
J: TRBJ2-5
D: .
CDR3: CASRRTPQETQYF
DNA: TGTGCCAGCAGAAGGACACCCCAAGAGACCCAGTACTTC

V: TRBV5-5
size: once
J: TRBJ2-5
D: TRBD2
CDR3: CASSLVWRGLETQYF
DNA: TGTGCCAGCAGCCTGGTATGGCGGGGGTTAGAGACCCAGTACTTC

V: TRBV9
size: few
J: TRBJ2-1
D: TRBD2
CDR3: CASSPGTSETGNQFF
DNA: TGTGCCAGCAGCCCCGGGACTAGCGAGACGGGTAACCAGTTCTTC

V: TRBV15
size: .
J: TRBJ1-5
D: .
CDR3: CATSRDRTSSNQPQHF
DNA: TGTGCCACCAGCAGAGATAGGACATCCAGCAATCAGCCCCAGCATTTT

V: TRBV5-1
size: .
J: TRBJ1-4
D: .
CDR3: CASSSATVGGNEKLFF
DNA: TGCGCCAGCAGCTCAGCAACAGTTGGAGGTAATGAAAAACTGTTTTTT

V: TRBV19
size: .
J: TRBJ2-3
D: .
CDR3: CASSMRRDTQYF
DNA: TGTGCCAGTAGTATGAGGAGGGATACGCAGTATTTT

V: TRBV10-2
size: .
J: TRBJ1-2
D: .
CDR3: CASSEGPGLFYGYTF
DNA: TGCGCCAGCAGTGAAGGGCCAGGGCTCTTCTATGGCTACACCTTC

V: TRBV7-3
size: .
J: TRBJ2-3
D: TRBD2
CDR3: CASSLRPGGDTQYF
DNA: TGTGCCAGCAGCTTAAGGCCGGGAGGAGATACGCAGTATTTT

V: TRBV5-1
size: .
J: TRBJ2-7
D: .
CDR3: CASSLLQDSSYEQYF
DNA: TGCGCCAGCAGCTTGCTTCAGGACAGTTCCTACGAGCAGTACTTC

V: TRBV7-2
size: .
J: TRBJ2-5
D: TRBD2
CDR3: CASSSDLAGVGETQYF
DNA: TGTGCCAGCAGCTCGGACTTAGCGGGAGTAGGAGAGACCCAGTACTTC

V: TRBV5-6
size: few
J: TRBJ1-6
D: TRBD1
CDR3: CASSADRGPSPLHF
DNA: TGTGCCAGCAGCGCAGACAGGGGGCCCTCACCCCTCCACTTT

V: TRBV5-5
size: few
J: TRBJ1-1
D: TRBD1
CDR3: CASSPGQGNTEAFF
DNA: TGTGCCAGCAGCCCGGGACAGGGAAACACTGAAGCTTTCTTT

V: TRBV6-5
size: .
J: TRBJ1-1
D: TRBD1
CDR3: CASSYPGTGAEAFF
DNA: TGTGCCAGCAGTTACCCTGGGACAGGGGCTGAAGCTTTCTTT

V: TRBV5-1
size: .
J: TRBJ2-5
D: TRBD2
CDR3: CASSLGAGGTETQYF
DNA: TGCGCCAGCAGCTTGGGAGCGGGAGGCACAGAGACCCAGTACTTC

V: TRBV6-1
size: .
J: TRBJ1-2
D: .
CDR3: CASSETGRESYTF
DNA: TGTGCCAGCAGTGAGACAGGACGCGAGAGCTACACCTTC

V: TRBV6-5
size: .
J: TRBJ2-7
D: TRBD1
CDR3: CASTLLGTGGYEQYF
DNA: TGTGCCAGCACCCTCCTAGGGACAGGGGGCTACGAGCAGTACTTC

V: TRBV5-5
size: .
J: TRBJ2-1
D: .
CDR3: CASSLRHHNEQFF
DNA: TGTGCCAGCAGCTTGCGACATCACAATGAGCAGTTCTTC

V: TRBV16
size: .
J: TRBJ2-3
D: .
CDR3: CASSLLTDTQYF
DNA: TGTGCCAGCAGCCTTCTCACAGATACGCAGTATTTT

V: TRBV11-2
size: .
J: TRBJ2-7
D: .
CDR3: CASSPLGYEQYF
DNA: TGTGCCAGCAGCCCACTAGGGTACGAGCAGTACTTC

V: TRBV6-5
size: .
J: TRBJ2-7
D: .
CDR3: CASSYRGKAYEQYF
DNA: TGTGCCAGCAGTTACCGCGGGAAAGCCTACGAGCAGTACTTC

V: TRBV5-6
size: .
J: TRBJ2-1
D: TRBD1
CDR3: CASSGRDRVSDNEQFF
DNA: TGTGCCAGCAGCGGGAGGGACAGGGTTTCGGACAATGAGCAGTTCTTC

V: TRBV4-1
size: .
J: TRBJ2-3
D: TRBD2
CDR3: CASSQESLAGLYTQYF
DNA: TGCGCCAGCAGCCAAGAATCGCTAGCGGGATTATATACGCAGTATTTT

V: TRBV25-1
size: .
J: TRBJ1-1
D: .
CDR3: CASSKTGANTEAFF
DNA: TGTGCCAGCAGTAAAACAGGCGCGAACACTGAAGCTTTCTTT

V: TRBV18
size: .
J: TRBJ2-7
D: TRBD2
CDR3: CASSRGSGGSSYEQYF
DNA: TGTGCCAGCTCACGAGGTAGCGGGGGAAGCTCCTACGAGCAGTACTTC

V: TRBV29-1
size: .
J: TRBJ2-3
D: TRBD1
CDR3: CSVEGTGNTDTQYF
DNA: TGCAGCGTTGAGGGGACAGGGAACACAGATACGCAGTATTTT

V: TRBV10-3
size: .
J: TRBJ2-7
D: .
CDR3: CAISGEEVWYEQYF
DNA: TGTGCCATCAGTGGGGAGGAGGTGTGGTACGAGCAGTACTTC

V: TRBV7-6
size: once
J: TRBJ2-3
D: TRBD2
CDR3: CASSLGGTRASQDTQYF
DNA: TGTGCCAGCAGCTTAGGAGGGACTAGGGCCTCGCAAGATACGCAGTATTTT

V: TRBV5-1
size: .
J: TRBJ2-5
D: .
CDR3: CASSLEETQYF
DNA: TGCGCCAGCAGCCTAGAGGAGACCCAGTACTTC

V: TRBV6-2/TRBV6-3
size: .
J: TRBJ2-2
D: .
CDR3: CASSYRGGGGTGELFF
DNA: TGTGCCAGCAGTTACCGGGGAGGGGGAGGAACCGGGGAGCTGTTTTTT

V: TRBV5-6
size: .
J: TRBJ2-5
D: TRBD2
CDR3: CASSLGTSGGTRFETQYF
DNA: TGTGCCAGCAGCTTGGGGACTAGCGGGGGGACGAGGTTTGAGACCCAGTACTTC

V: TRBV7-2
size: .
J: TRBJ2-1
D: .
CDR3: CASSPSSYNEQFF
DNA: TGTGCCAGCAGCCCTAGCTCCTACAATGAGCAGTTCTTC